The 10 T cell receptor beta chains below were found in one sample sequenced in a study of identical twins. TCRdb itself ran the 5' RACE reads through MiXCR, one entry per CDR3 protein. In the table there are roughly 250,000 distinct CDR3 sequences, roughly 7% of which are singletons. These same data were also listed under a study on yellow fever vaccine responses in identical twins.

Input material: memory (CD45RO+) T cells sorted from blood. The receptors stem from a woman between 18 and 30 years old in good health.

There are many counts of this clonotype. The rearrangement links TRBV4-1 to TRBJ2-7; TRBD1 might be the D (6 bases). Germline values: CDR1 MGHRA, CDR2 YSYEKL. V was cut by 0 bases and J by 2 bases, with 11 bases left in between. The CDR3 contains 15 residues. The CDR3 here is CASSQDNRAAYEQYF. CDR3 nucleotides: TGCGCCAGCAGCCAAGATAACAGGGCGGCCTACGAGCAGTACTTC.

In its sample, this clonotype was seen a few times. The chain links TRBV3-1 to TRBJ1-1, with D possibly being TRBD1 (5 bases). Germline CDR1 LGHDT, CDR2 YNNKEL (reference sequence). V lost 5 bases to trimming and J lost 4 bases, with 14 bases between them. The CDR3 extends over 14 amino acids. The CDR3 bases are TGTGCCAGCAGCTCTCGGACAACGTCCACTGAAGCTTTCTTT. Amino acid sequence: CASSSRTTSTEAFF.

This clonotype was counted a few times. V usage is TRBV6-5 and J usage is TRBJ1-4; weak D call: TRBD1 (5 bases). The germline V gene has CDR1 MNHEY and CDR2 SVGAGI. Trimming removed 4 bases from V and 9 bases from J, with 18 bases in between. CDR3 length: 15 amino acids. The CDR3 loop reads CASSSFGPGTQKLFF. The CDR3 DNA follows: TGTGCCAGCAGTTCCTTTGGCCCAGGGACTCAAAAACTGTTTTTT.

The CDR3 DNA sequence: TGTGCCAGCAGCTTATTCGCGGGAGGGGTCAATGAGCAGTTCTTC. Translating gives CASSLFAGGVNEQFF. The J gene is TRBJ2-1, the V gene TRBV5-6, with 9 bases matching TRBD2. CDR3 size: 15 residues. V was pared by 2 bases and J by 6 bases, with 6 bases of the junction left unmatched. From germline, CDR1 is SGHDT and CDR2 YYEEEE.

The J gene is TRBJ2-3, the V gene TRBV5-8, with 11 nucleotides matching TRBD1. CDR3 length: 16 amino acids. From germline, CDR1 is SGHTS and CDR2 YDEGEE. The ends lost 0 bases at V and 6 bases at J; junction bases unmatched: 6. CDR3 loop: CASSLAGQGAWDTQYF. The DNA for the CDR3 is TGTGCCAGCAGCTTGGCCGGACAGGGGGCCTGGGATACGCAGTATTTT.

This clonotype has a count of ten or more. The chain couples TRBV20-1 to TRBJ2-3, with 12 bases identical to TRBD2. Germline loops: CDR1 DFQATT, CDR2 SNEGSKA (reference sequence). With V trimmed by 6 bases and J by 5 bases, 6 bases remained unmatched. The CDR3 has 14 amino acids. The CDR3 nucleotides read TGCAGTGCACCCCGGACTAGCGGGGAAGATACGCAGTATTTT. Translated: CSAPRTSGEDTQYF.

This clonotype showed up just a few times. The CDR3 bases are TGTGCCAGCAGCTTAACCCCCTCGGGTAGCGGGAGTTATAATGAGCAGTTCTTC. Residues: CASSLTPSGSGSYNEQFF. The chain employs TRBV7-3 and TRBJ2-1, with 9 nucleotides matching TRBD2. The germline CDR1 and CDR2 sequences are SGHTA and FQGTGA. This CDR3 is built from 18 residues. The V and J ends lost 0 bases and 7 bases, in that order; junction bases with no gene match: 13.

The V call is TRBV6-5, the J call TRBJ2-7; unclear D gene. The CDR3 totals 15 residues. The germline V gene encodes CDR1 MNHEY and CDR2 SVGAGI. V was shortened by 4 bases and J by 2 bases, with 15 bases between the two germline ends. The CDR3 sequence is CASSSPAEDTYEQYF. As DNA, the CDR3 is TGTGCCAGCAGTTCCCCCGCAGAAGACACCTACGAGCAGTACTTC.

Regarding this clonotype: A read error is likely, as this CDR3 ends without the conserved phenylalanine or tryptophan. The CDR3 DNA reads TGTGCCAGCAGTGTCGGGGACCCATACAATGAGCAGTTCCTC. The encoded protein is CASSVGDPYNEQFL. V gene TRBV25-1 combines with J gene TRBJ2-1; D might be TRBD1 or TRBD2, each matching 5 bases. Trimming took off 4 bases at V and 4 bases at J, with 11 bases between the two ends. Germline CDR1 is MGHDK and CDR2 is SYGVNS. This CDR3 region has 14 residues.

This clonotype was recorded at least ten times. The rearrangement links TRBV20-1 to TRBJ2-3; either TRBD1 or TRBD2 may supply D (5 bases each). This CDR3 has 14 residues. Germline CDR1 reads DFQATT; CDR2 reads SNEGSKA (reference sequence). The V end was cut by 2 bases, the J end by 3 bases, with 12 bases between. CDR3 coding DNA: TGCAGTGCTAGATCACCGGGACGGACAGATACGCAGTATTTT. Protein sequence: CSARSPGRTDTQYF.